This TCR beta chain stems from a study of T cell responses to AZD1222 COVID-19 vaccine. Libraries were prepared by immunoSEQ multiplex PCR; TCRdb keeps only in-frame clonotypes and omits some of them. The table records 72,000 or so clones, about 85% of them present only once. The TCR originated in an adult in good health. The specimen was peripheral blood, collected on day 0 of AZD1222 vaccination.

The CDR3 reads CASSLRGNYGYTF. The CDR3 DNA follows: TGTGCCAGCAGTTTAAGGGGGAACTATGGCTACACCTTC. The chain links TRBV12-3 or TRBV12-4 to TRBJ1-2; D might be TRBD1 (6 bases). V shed 2 bases and J shed 2 bases, with 6 bases lying between them. The CDR3 is made up of 13 amino acids.